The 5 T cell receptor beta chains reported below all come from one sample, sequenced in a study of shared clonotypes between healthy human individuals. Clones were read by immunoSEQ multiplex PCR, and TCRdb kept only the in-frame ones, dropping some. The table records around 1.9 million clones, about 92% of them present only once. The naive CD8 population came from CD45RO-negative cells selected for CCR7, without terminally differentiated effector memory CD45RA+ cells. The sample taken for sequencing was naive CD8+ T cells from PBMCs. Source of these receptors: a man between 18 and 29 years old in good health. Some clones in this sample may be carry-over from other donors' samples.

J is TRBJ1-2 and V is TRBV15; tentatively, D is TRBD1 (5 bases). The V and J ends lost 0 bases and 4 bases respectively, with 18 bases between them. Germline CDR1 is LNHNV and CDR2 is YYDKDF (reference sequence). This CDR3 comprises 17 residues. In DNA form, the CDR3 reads TGTGCCACCAGCAGAGATTCGGTGGGAGGGGATACCTATGGCTACACCTTC. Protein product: CATSRDSVGGDTYGYTF.

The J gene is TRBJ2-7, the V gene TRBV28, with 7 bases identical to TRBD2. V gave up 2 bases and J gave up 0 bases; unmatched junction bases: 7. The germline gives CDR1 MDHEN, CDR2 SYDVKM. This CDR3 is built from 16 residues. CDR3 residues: CASSLAGAHHSYEQYF. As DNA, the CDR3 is TGTGCCAGCAGTTTAGCGGGAGCCCACCACTCCTACGAGCAGTACTTC.

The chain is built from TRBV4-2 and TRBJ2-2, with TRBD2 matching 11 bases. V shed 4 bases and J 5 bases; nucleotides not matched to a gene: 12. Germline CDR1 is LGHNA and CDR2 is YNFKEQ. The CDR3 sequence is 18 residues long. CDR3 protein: CASSPALAGDIWTGELFF. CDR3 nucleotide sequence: TGTGCCAGCAGCCCCGCACTAGCGGGAGACATTTGGACCGGGGAGCTGTTTTTT.

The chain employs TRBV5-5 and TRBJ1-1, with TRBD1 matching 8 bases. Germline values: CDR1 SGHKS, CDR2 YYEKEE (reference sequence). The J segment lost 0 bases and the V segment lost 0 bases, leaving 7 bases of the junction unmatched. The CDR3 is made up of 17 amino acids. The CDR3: CASSLAQGGFVNTEAFF. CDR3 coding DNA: TGTGCCAGCAGCTTGGCACAGGGGGGATTTGTGAACACTGAAGCTTTCTTT.

The CDR3 bases are TGTGCCAGCACCCCCTTAAGCGGGCGAGGGGCCGGGGAGCTGTTTTTT. This encodes CASTPLSGRGAGELFF. The chain employs TRBV28 and TRBJ2-2; D is possibly TRBD2 (6 bases). V was shortened by 7 bases and J by 6 bases, with 21 bases between the two germline ends. The CDR3 is 16 residues long. Germline CDR1 MDHEN, CDR2 SYDVKM.